Below, 29 T cell receptor beta chains from the same sample are listed, as sequenced in a study of control samples from healthy donors and cancer patients. The method was immunoSEQ multiplex PCR; TCRdb's version includes in-frame clones alone and lacks a portion of them. The table lists under 20,000 clones, around 84% of them singletons. Sample: PBMCs. These receptors originate from a woman between 70 and 85 years old with lung cancer.

In nucleotides, the CDR3 is TGCGCCAGCAGCTTGCGGCTAAACGGAGATACGCAGTATTTT. This codes for CASSLRLNGDTQYF. This chain connects TRBV5-1 to TRBJ2-3; D gene ambiguous. The V end was cut by 1 base, the J end by 5 bases, with 11 bases between. The CDR3 runs to 14 residues. Looked up from germline, CDR1 is SGHRS and CDR2 is YFSETQ.

The chain employs TRBV3-1 (or the pseudogene TRBV3-2) and TRBJ2-4; D tentatively reads TRBD1 or TRBD2 (7 bases each). The V gene's germline CDR1 is LGHDT and CDR2 YNNKEL (reference sequence). This CDR3 contains 13 residues. V was clipped by 11 bases and J by 8 bases, with 19 bases between them. This chain's CDR3 is CAASGGGVDIQYF. CDR3 coding DNA: TGTGCCGCTTCAGGGGGAGGGGTAGACATTCAGTACTTC.

This chain connects TRBV19 to TRBJ2-1, with 8 positions matching TRBD2. Losses at the gene ends were 1 base for V and 7 bases for J; bases not matched to a gene: 9. Per the germline V gene, CDR1 is LNHDA and CDR2 is SQIVND (reference sequence). The CDR3 is 16 amino acids. The CDR3 DNA is TGTGCCAGTAGTATAGTCCCTAGCGGGTTTGGTAATGAGCAGTTCTTC. As protein: CASSIVPSGFGNEQFF.

This chain links TRBV5-4 with TRBJ2-5; possibly TRBD1 for D (6 bases). From germline, CDR1 is SGHNT and CDR2 YYREEE (reference sequence). There are 15 residues in the CDR3. V dropped 0 bases and J dropped 5 bases, with 14 bases sitting between them. CDR3 nucleotide sequence: TGTGCCAGCAGCTTGGGACAGGCAGTCGAGGAGACCCAGTACTTC. Encoded protein: CASSLGQAVEETQYF. Full variable domain (outside the CDR3, taken from reference TRBV5-4 and TRBJ2-5): ETGVTQSPTHLIKTRGQQVTLRCSSQSGHNTVSWYQQALGQGPQFIFQYYREEENGRGNFPPRFSGLQFPNYSSELNVNALELDDSALYLCASSLGQAVEETQYFGPGTRLLVL.

The rearrangement uses TRBV9 and TRBJ2-1; 9 bases map to TRBD2. In germline, CDR1 is SGDLS, CDR2 YYNGEE. The V segment lost 4 bases and the J segment 0 bases; nucleotides outside the gene matches: 8. The CDR3 runs to 17 residues. The CDR3 loop is CASSRFSGSSSYNEQFF. CDR3 nucleotides: TGTGCCAGCAGCCGCTTTAGCGGGAGCAGCTCCTACAATGAGCAGTTCTTC.

The chain has TRBV5-8 and TRBJ2-2; D remains unclear. The CDR3 totals 15 residues. V was pared by 1 base and J by 4 bases, with 11 bases between. Germline CDR1 SGHTS, CDR2 YDEGEE. The DNA of the CDR3 is TGTGCCAGCAGCTTGATGATAGACACCACCGGGGAGCTGTTTTTT. This sequence encodes CASSLMIDTTGELFF.

This clone came up once. The chain joins TRBV9 to TRBJ2-2; D is possibly TRBD1 (6 bases). Germline CDR1 is SGDLS and CDR2 is YYNGEE. Deletions cut 0 bases from V and 6 bases from J, with 15 bases between. CDR3 size: 16 residues. CDR3 nucleotide sequence: TGTGCCAGCAGCGTAGAGGGGGTCTTGCGGGCCGGGGAGCTGTTTTTT. The encoded protein is CASSVEGVLRAGELFF. The full variable domain, with the rest looked up from reference TRBV9 and TRBJ2-2, is DSGVTQTPKHLITATGQRVTLRCSPRSGDLSVYWYQQSLDQGLQFLIQYYNGEERAKGNILERFSAQQFPDLHSELNLSSLELGDSALYFCASSVEGVLRAGELFFGEGSRLTVL.

The V and J genes are TRBV3-1 (or the pseudogene TRBV3-2) and TRBJ1-2; 8 bases agree with TRBD1. Germline CDR1 LGHDT, CDR2 YNNKEL (reference sequence). The length of the CDR3 is 16 residues. V lost 0 bases to trimming and J lost 4 bases; unmatched junction nucleotides: 7. The CDR3 nucleotides read TGTGCCAGCAGCCAAGATACCACAGGGGGGGGCTATGGCTACACCTTC. Residues: CASSQDTTGGGYGYTF.

V and J are TRBV19 and TRBJ2-7; possibly TRBD1 for D (6 bases). This CDR3 has 13 amino acids. Germline V gene lookup returns CDR1 LNHDA and CDR2 SQIVND (reference sequence). V shed 4 bases and J shed 5 bases, with 12 bases lying between them. CDR3: CASSTGTIHEQYF. The CDR3 DNA reads TGTGCCAGTAGTACTGGGACAATCCACGAGCAGTACTTC. The entire variable domain, with the rest obtained from reference TRBV19 and TRBJ2-7, is as follows: DGGITQSPKYLFRKEGQNVTLSCEQNLNHDAMYWYRQDPGQGLRLIYYSQIVNDFQKGDIAEGYSVSREKKESFPLTVTSAQKNPTAFYLCASSTGTIHEQYFGPGTRLTVT.

V usage is TRBV5-1 and J usage is TRBJ1-6, with D possibly being TRBD1 (5 bases). CDR1 is SGHRS and CDR2 is YFSETQ in the germline V gene. This CDR3 contains 14 residues. The V end lost 4 bases, the J end lost 5 bases, and 10 bases lay between the germline ends. CDR3 sequence (DNA): TGCGCCAGCAGCCGAGGGGTGGATAATTCACCCCTCCACTTT. As protein: CASSRGVDNSPLHF.

In regard to this clone: At one of its ends the junction is not consistent with the germline gene, which may arise from a read error. The chain combines TRBV9 with TRBJ1-1; unclear D gene. Germline CDR1 reads SGDLS; CDR2 reads YYNGEE. The CDR3 consists of 13 residues. For the CDR3, the DNA is TGTGCCAGCAGCGCGACACTGAAGACTGAAGCTTTCTTT. Protein sequence: CASSATLKTEAFF.

In DNA form, the CDR3 reads TGTGCCTGGATCTTAGCCTTTCGTGGTGGCGGAGCTTTCTTT. This translates into CAWILAFRGGGAFF. This chain joins TRBV30 and TRBJ1-1; D remains unclear. This CDR3 is 14 amino acids long. CDR1 and CDR2 (germline): GTSNPN, SVGIG (reference sequence). Trimming stripped 4 bases from V and 10 bases from J, with 22 bases between. The full variable domain, its missing parts supplied by reference TRBV30 and TRBJ1-1, is SQTIHQWPATLVQPVGSPLSLECTVEGTSNPNLYWYRQAAGRGLQLLFYSVGIGQISSEVPQNLSASRPQDRQFILSSKKLLLSDSGFYLCAWILAFRGGGAFFGQGTRLTVV.

This chain connects TRBV10-3 to TRBJ1-2; 9 bases are shared with TRBD1. Trimming cost V 2 bases and J 0 bases; bases outside gene matches: 1. This CDR3 is built from 15 residues. Germline CDR1 ENHRY, CDR2 SYGVKD. CDR3 protein: CAISEGQGPNYGYTF. The DNA of the CDR3 is TGTGCCATCAGTGAGGGACAGGGGCCTAACTATGGCTACACCTTC.

The chain has TRBV20-1 and TRBJ1-2; D perhaps matches TRBD1 (5 bases). CDR3 length: 16 amino acids. Between the trimmed V and J ends, which lost 3 bases and 2 bases, there was a span of 19 bases. CDR1 is DFQATT and CDR2 is SNEGSKA in the germline V gene (reference sequence). In DNA form, the CDR3 reads TGCAGTGCTAGTGGGGGGAGGGATCGACCCAACTATGGCTACACCTTC. Translation gives CSASGGRDRPNYGYTF.

V gene TRBV29-1 combines with J gene TRBJ1-1; 10 bases align to TRBD1. The ends lost 6 bases at V and 10 bases at J; junction bases unmatched: 14. CDR3 size: 14 residues. Germline CDR1 reads SQVTM; CDR2 reads ANQGSEA. In DNA, the CDR3 is TGCAGCGTCCAGGTAGGGACAGGGGCACCTAGAGCTTTCTTT. Translated, it gives CSVQVGTGAPRAFF.

This clone has a single count. The V call is TRBV2, the J call TRBJ2-2, with a weak D call TRBD1 (6 bases). V gave up 6 bases and J gave up 7 bases, with 12 bases separating them. Germline V lookup: CDR1 SNHLY, CDR2 FYNNEI. This CDR3 contains 13 residues. CDR3 nucleotide sequence: TGTGCCAGCAGAGCAGGGGAATTCGGGGAGCTGTTTTTT. Amino acid sequence: CASRAGEFGELFF.

This chain joins TRBV7-9 and TRBJ2-7, with D perhaps matching TRBD2 (5 bases). The CDR3 covers 13 residues. V was trimmed by 3 bases and J by 2 bases, leaving 8 bases between them. From germline, CDR1 is SEHNR and CDR2 FQNEAQ (reference sequence). Written as DNA, the CDR3 is TGTGCCAGCAGCTTCGGGGTTACCTACGAGCAGTACTTC. This translates into CASSFGVTYEQYF.

The sample holds a few counts of this clone. The chain combines TRBV5-1 with TRBJ1-1, with D perhaps matching TRBD1 (6 bases). V was trimmed by 3 bases and J by 1 base, leaving 10 bases between them. The CDR3 sequence is 14 residues long. From germline, CDR1 is SGHRS and CDR2 YFSETQ. DNA of the CDR3: TGCGCCAGCAGCTCGAGGACAGCGAACACTGAAGCTTTCTTT. Its protein product is CASSSRTANTEAFF.

The CDR3 bases are TGTGCCAGCAGCTTGCCGGGACTAGCTTCCTACGAGCAGTACTTC. This sequence encodes CASSLPGLASYEQYF. This chain uses TRBV5-4 with TRBJ2-7, with TRBD2 identical over 9 bases. In germline, CDR1 is SGHNT, CDR2 YYREEE (reference sequence). This CDR3 comprises 15 residues. Germline trimming cut 1 base from V and 1 base from J; bases unmatched to any gene: 3.

V and J are TRBV29-1 and TRBJ2-5; possible D gene TRBD2, 5 bases. From germline, CDR1 is SQVTM and CDR2 ANQGSEA. V lost 6 bases, J lost 2 bases, and 10 bases lay in between. The CDR3 contains 12 residues. The CDR3 is CSVISEQETQYF. The CDR3 nucleotides read TGCAGCGTAATTAGCGAGCAAGAGACCCAGTACTTC.

The rearrangement uses TRBV7-9 and TRBJ1-2, with D possibly TRBD1 on 5 matching bases. The ends were cut back, 6 bases at V and 2 bases at J, with 10 bases in the middle. CDR3 length: 13 residues. CDR1 is SEHNR and CDR2 is FQNEAQ in the germline V gene (reference sequence). CDR3 coding DNA: TGTGCCAGCAGTCATGGACAAAACTATGGCTACACCTTC. Translated, it gives CASSHGQNYGYTF.

The chain links TRBV2 to TRBJ2-7; unclear D gene. Trimming pared 4 bases from V and 4 bases from J, leaving 8 bases between. CDR1 is SNHLY, CDR2 FYNNEI, per germline. CDR3 length: 12 amino acids. DNA of the CDR3: TGTGCCAGCAGTGTCGGCTTTTACGAGCAGTACTTC. This encodes CASSVGFYEQYF.

The DNA for the CDR3 is TGTGCCAGCTCACCAGATAGTGGGGTTGCGGCTTTCTTT. It yields the protein CASSPDSGVAAFF. The chain uses TRBV18 and TRBJ1-1; D remains unclear. The germline CDR1 and CDR2 sequences are KGHSH and LQKENI. The V gene lost 2 bases and the J gene lost 11 bases, with 15 bases spanning the gap. CDR3 size: 13 residues.

This rearrangement joins TRBV12-3 or TRBV12-4 to TRBJ1-2; D may be TRBD1 (6 bases). V lost 4 bases, J lost 5 bases, and 8 bases lay in between. The CDR3 is 12 residues long. CDR3 sequence (DNA): TGTGCCAGCAGTTCAGGGGTATATGGCTACACCTTC. Its protein product is CASSSGVYGYTF.

This rearrangement joins TRBV7-8 to TRBJ2-7; no reliable D call. Trimming cost V 1 base and J 4 bases, with 11 bases left between them. CDR1 is SGHVS and CDR2 is FQNEAQ in the germline V gene. The CDR3 has 14 amino acids. CDR3 bases: TGTGCCAGCAGCTTAGGAGCCGCTCAGTACGAGCAGTACTTC. Translation: CASSLGAAQYEQYF.

The V gene is TRBV11-3, the J gene TRBJ2-3, with D hard to call. Trimming left V 5 bases short and J 5 bases short, with 14 bases between. The CDR3 totals 14 residues. CDR1 and CDR2 from the germline V gene are SGHNT and YENEEA. The CDR3 DNA reads TGTGCCAGCAGCCCCCCCGACCCCATAGATACGCAGTATTTT. Protein product: CASSPPDPIDTQYF.

This chain links TRBV7-8 with TRBJ1-1; 9 nucleotides align to TRBD1. CDR1 SGHVS and CDR2 FQNEAQ come from the germline V gene. V trimming: 2 bases; J trimming: 6 bases; junction bases outside the gene matches: 10. This CDR3 is 16 amino acids long. The CDR3 protein is CASSLIFGTGSPEAFF. The CDR3 DNA follows: TGTGCCAGCAGCTTAATCTTCGGGACAGGGTCCCCTGAAGCTTTCTTT.

CDR3 coding DNA: TGTGCCAGTGGAATGCTTAAGATTAACTATGGCTACACCTTC. Its protein is CASGMLKINYGYTF. The chain links TRBV19 to TRBJ1-2; D gene uncertain. Germline V lookup: CDR1 LNHDA, CDR2 SQIVND (reference sequence). Between the trimmed V and J ends, which lost 8 bases and 1 base, there was a span of 14 bases. This CDR3 is 14 amino acids long.

The V call is TRBV27, the J call TRBJ2-1, with 7 bases matching TRBD2. With V trimmed by 5 bases and J by 0 bases, 4 bases remained unmatched. The CDR3 extends over 15 amino acids. Germline V gene lookup returns CDR1 MNHEY and CDR2 SMNVEV (reference sequence). CDR3 sequence: CASSPGLSSYNEQFF. The CDR3 region has the DNA TGTGCCAGCAGTCCGGGACTATCCTCCTACAATGAGCAGTTCTTC.